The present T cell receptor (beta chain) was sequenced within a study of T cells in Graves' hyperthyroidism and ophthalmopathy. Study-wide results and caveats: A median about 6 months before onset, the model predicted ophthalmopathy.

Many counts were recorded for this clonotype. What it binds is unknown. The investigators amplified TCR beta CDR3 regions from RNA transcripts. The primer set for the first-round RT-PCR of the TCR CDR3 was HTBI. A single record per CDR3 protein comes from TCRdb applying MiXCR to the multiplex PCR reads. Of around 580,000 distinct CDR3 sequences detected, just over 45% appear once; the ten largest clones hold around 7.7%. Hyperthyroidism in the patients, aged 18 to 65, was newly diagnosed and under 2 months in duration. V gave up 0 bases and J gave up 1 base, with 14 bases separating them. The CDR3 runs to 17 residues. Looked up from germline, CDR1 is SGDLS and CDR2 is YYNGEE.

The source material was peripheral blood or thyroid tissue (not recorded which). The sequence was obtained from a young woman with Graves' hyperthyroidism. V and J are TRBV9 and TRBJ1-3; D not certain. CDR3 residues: CASSVAPFSGSGNTIYF. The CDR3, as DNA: TGTGCCAGCAGCGTAGCCCCCTTTTCTGGTTCTGGAAACACCATATATTTT.